The source of this T cell receptor (beta chain) is a study of shared clonotypes between healthy human individuals. Study in general: Each donor's CD4 naive and CD4 memory cells filled three plates apiece, CD8 naive two, and CD8 memory one.

Data came from immunoSEQ multiplex PCR; TCRdb stores just in-frame clones and leaves some out. The sample contains roughly 2.6 million clones, roughly 92% of which appear only once. CDR1 is SGHTA, CDR2 FQGNSA, per germline. The CDR3 runs to 13 residues. Trimming took 8 bases from V and 6 from J, leaving 11 bases between them. General study results and limits: Rarefaction showed sorted-subset sequencing was incomplete despite large depth.

This clone has only one observation. Its matching antigen is unknown. V usage is TRBV7-2 and J usage is TRBJ1-6; D not certain. Material: naive CD4+ T cells sorted from blood. Described subset: CD45RA+ positively selected. The source of this sequence is a man aged 18-30 years in good health. In DNA form, the CDR3 reads TGTGCCAGCGAGCTTGAGCCTAATTCACCCCTCCACTTT. This codes for CASELEPNSPLHF.